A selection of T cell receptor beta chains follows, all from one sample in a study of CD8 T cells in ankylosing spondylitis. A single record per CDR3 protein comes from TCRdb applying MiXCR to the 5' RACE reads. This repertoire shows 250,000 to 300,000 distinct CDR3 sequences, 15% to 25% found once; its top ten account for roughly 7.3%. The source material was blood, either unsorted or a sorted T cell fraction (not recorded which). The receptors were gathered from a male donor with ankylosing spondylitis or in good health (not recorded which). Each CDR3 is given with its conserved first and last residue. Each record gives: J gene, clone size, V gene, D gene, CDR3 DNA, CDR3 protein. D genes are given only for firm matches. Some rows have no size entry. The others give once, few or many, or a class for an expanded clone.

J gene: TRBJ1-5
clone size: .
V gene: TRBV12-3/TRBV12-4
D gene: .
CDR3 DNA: TGTGCCAGCAGTTTAGCGGCAGGGAAGGAACAGCCCCAGCATTTT
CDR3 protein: CASSLAAGKEQPQHF

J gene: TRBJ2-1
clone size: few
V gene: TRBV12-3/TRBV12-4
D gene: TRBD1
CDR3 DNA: TGTGCCAGCAGATCCCGGGACAGGGACTACAATGAGCAGTTCTTC
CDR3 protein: CASRSRDRDYNEQFF

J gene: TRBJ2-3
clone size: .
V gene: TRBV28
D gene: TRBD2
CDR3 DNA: TGTGCCAGCAGTTTTAGCGGGGGGCACACAGATACGCAGTATTTT
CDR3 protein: CASSFSGGHTDTQYF

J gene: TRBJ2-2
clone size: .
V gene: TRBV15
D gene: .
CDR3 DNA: TGTGCCACCAGCAGAGTAGCCCCTGGGGAGCTGTTTTTT
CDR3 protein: CATSRVAPGELFF

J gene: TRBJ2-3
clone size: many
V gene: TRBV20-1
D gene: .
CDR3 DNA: TGCAGTGCTCTCCCCGGGGTGACAGATACGCAGTATTTT
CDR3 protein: CSALPGVTDTQYF

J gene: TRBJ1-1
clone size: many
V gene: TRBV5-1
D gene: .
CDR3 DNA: TGCGCCAGCAGCTTGTTTGGCCCTAGTCAGAACACTGAAGCTTTCTTT
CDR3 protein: CASSLFGPSQNTEAFF

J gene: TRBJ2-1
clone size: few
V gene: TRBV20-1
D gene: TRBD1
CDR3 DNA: TGCAGTGCTAGGGCCCCACAGGGGGCGCAGAGAAATGAGCAGTTCTTC
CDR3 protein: CSARAPQGAQRNEQFF

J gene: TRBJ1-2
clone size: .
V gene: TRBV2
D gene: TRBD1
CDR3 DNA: TGTGCCAGCAGGGGGACAGGGGTTGATGGCTACACCTTC
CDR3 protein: CASRGTGVDGYTF

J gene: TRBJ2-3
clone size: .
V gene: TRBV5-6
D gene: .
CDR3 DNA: TGTGCCAGCGCCGCTGGGACTAGCACAGATACGCAGTATTTT
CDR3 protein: CASAAGTSTDTQYF

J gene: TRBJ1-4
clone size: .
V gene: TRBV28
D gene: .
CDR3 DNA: TGTGCCAGCATTTCGGGGGTGCAAATGGGGAAACTGTTTTTT
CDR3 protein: CASISGVQMGKLFF

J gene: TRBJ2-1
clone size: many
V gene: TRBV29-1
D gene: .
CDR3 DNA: TGCAGCGTTGAACCCAGGGAGTCCTACAATGAGCAGTTCTTC
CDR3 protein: CSVEPRESYNEQFF

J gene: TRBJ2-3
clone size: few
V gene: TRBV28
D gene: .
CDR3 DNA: TGTGCCAGCAGTTTCGGGGGTTCTCCCCCAGATACGCAGTATTTT
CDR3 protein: CASSFGGSPPDTQYF

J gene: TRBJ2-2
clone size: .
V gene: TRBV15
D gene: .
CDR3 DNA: TGTGCCACCAGCAGCCCGCGGTACACCGGGGAGCTGTTTTTT
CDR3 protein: CATSSPRYTGELFF

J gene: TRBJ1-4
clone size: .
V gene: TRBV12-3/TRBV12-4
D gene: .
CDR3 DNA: TGTGCCAGCAGTGGGGCTAGTGAAAAACTGTTTTTT
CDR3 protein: CASSGASEKLFF

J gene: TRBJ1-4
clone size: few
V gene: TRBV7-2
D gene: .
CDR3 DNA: TGTGCCAGCAGCCTGACAGCTACTGAAAAACTGTTTTTT
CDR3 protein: CASSLTATEKLFF

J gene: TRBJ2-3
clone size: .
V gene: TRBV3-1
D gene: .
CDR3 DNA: TGTGCCAGCAGCCACGAAAGATATGGGGCCGTTCTAAGCGCGGATACGCAGTATTTT
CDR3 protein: CASSHERYGAVLSADTQYF

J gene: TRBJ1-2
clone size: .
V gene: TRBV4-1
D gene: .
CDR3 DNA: TGCGCCAGCAGCCAAGATTTATCCGGCTATGGCTACACCTTC
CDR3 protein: CASSQDLSGYGYTF

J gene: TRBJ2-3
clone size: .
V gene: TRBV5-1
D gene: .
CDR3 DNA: TGCGCCAGCAGCACCTTCACAGATACGCAGTATTTT
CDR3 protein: CASSTFTDTQYF

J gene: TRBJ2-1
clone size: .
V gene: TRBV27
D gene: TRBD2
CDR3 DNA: TGTGCCAGCAGTTTATCCTCCCTAGCGGGTCTTGAGAATGAGCAGTTCTTC
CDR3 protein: CASSLSSLAGLENEQFF

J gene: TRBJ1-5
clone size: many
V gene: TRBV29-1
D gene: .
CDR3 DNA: TGCAGCGTTACCACGGGGAACCAGCCCCAGCATTTT
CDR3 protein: CSVTTGNQPQHF

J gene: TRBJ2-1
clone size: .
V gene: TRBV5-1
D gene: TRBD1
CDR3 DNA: TGCGCCAGCAGCATTAGACAGGGTCCGAACAATGAGCAGTTCTTC
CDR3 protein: CASSIRQGPNNEQFF

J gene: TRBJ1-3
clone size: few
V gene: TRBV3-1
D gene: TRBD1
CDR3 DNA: TGTGCCAGCAGCCAAGGGACAGGGGGCTCTGGAAACACCATATATTTT
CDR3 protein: CASSQGTGGSGNTIYF

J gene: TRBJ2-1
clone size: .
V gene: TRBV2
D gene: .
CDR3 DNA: TGTGCCAGCAGGGAGGGACGCTCCTACAATGAGCAGTTCTTC
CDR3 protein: CASREGRSYNEQFF

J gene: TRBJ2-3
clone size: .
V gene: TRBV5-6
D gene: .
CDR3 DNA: TGTGCCAGCACCTTCGGACTATTCACAGATACGCAGTATTTT
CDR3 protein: CASTFGLFTDTQYF

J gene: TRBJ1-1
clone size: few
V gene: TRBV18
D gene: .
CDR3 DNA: TGTGCCAGCTCACGGGGAGCAGACACTGAAGCTTTCTTT
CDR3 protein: CASSRGADTEAFF

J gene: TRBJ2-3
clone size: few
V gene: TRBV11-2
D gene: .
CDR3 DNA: TGTGCCAGCAGCAGAGCCGGCACTAGGGGCACAGATACGCAGTATTTT
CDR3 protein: CASSRAGTRGTDTQYF

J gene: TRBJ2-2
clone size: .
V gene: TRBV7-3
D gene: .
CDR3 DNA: TGTGCCAGCAGCTTAGGTCCCCTCGGCGCCGGGGAGCTGTTTTTT
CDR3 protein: CASSLGPLGAGELFF

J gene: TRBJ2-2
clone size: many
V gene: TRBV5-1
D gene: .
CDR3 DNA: TGCGCCAGCAGCTTGGCCACCCGCCAAACCGGGGAGCTGTTTTTT
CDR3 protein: CASSLATRQTGELFF

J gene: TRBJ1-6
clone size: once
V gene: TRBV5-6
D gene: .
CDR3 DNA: TGTGCCAGCAACCGCGGGACGGACCTTAATTCACCCCTCCACTTT
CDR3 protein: CASNRGTDLNSPLHF

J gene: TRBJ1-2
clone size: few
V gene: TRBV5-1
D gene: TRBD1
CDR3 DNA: TGCGCCAGCAGAGGACAGGGGGTGGCTAACTATGGCTACACCTTC
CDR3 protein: CASRGQGVANYGYTF

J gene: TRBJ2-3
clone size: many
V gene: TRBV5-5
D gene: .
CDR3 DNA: TGTGCCAGCAGCTTAGTGGCGGGACCAGATACGCAGTATTTT
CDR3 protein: CASSLVAGPDTQYF

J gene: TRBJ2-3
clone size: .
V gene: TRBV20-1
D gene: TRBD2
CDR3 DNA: TGCAGTGCTAGAGATTGGACTAGCGGGAGGGCAGATACGCAGTATTTT
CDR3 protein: CSARDWTSGRADTQYF

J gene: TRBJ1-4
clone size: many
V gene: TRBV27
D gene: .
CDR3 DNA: TGTGCCAGCAGATCAATTCTACAGGGAATTAATGAAAAACTGTTTTTT
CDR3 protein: CASRSILQGINEKLFF

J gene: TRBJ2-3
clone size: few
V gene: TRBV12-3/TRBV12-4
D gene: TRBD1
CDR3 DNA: TGTGCCAGCAGTTTAGTTAGTAGGGGACAGGGCTTCACAGATACGCAGTATTTT
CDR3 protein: CASSLVSRGQGFTDTQYF

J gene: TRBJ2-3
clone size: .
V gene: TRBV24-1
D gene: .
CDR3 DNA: TGTGCCACCAGTGACCGCGCAGGAGATACGCAGTATTTT
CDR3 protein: CATSDRAGDTQYF

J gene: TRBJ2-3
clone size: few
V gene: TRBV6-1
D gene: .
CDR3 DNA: TGTGCCAGCGGTACCCACTGGGGGACTAGCACAGATACGCAGTATTTT
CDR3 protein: CASGTHWGTSTDTQYF

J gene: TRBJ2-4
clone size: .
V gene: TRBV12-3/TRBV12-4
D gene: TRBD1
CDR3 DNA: TGTGCCAGCAGTTTAGTTTTGGGACAGGGGGCGAACATTCAGTACTTC
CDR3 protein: CASSLVLGQGANIQYF

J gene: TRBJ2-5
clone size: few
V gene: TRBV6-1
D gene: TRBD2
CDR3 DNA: TGTGCCAGCAGTGAAAGCGCTAGCGGGACAGAGACCCAGTACTTC
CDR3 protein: CASSESASGTETQYF

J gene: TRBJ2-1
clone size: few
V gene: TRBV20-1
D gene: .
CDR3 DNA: TGCAGTGCTAGCGGGGCGAGCTCCTACAATGAGCAGTTCTTC
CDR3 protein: CSASGASSYNEQFF